This T cell receptor (beta chain) was captured in a study of regulatory T cells in long-lasting Graves disease. Findings of the study overall: Those with persistent Graves' had less TCR diversity than newly diagnosed patients. A greater number of public clonotypes (2,741) was shared by persistent patients than by new patients (about 890).

Time point described: newly diagnosed GD, antithyroid drugs for less than 3 months. Following extraction of RNA from PBMCs, that RNA was used to make the TCR library. EDTA tubes were used for drawing around 8.8 milliliters of peripheral blood. Trimming cost V 3 bases and J 5 bases, with 10 bases left between them. From germline, CDR1 is KGHSH and CDR2 LQKENI. The CDR3 runs to 13 residues. This clonotype was counted at least ten times. The antigen is not known. Building the TCR beta libraries relied on iRepertoire HTBI primers, and CDR3 regions underwent Arm-PCR. TCRdb ran MiXCR on the multiplex PCR reads and lists one entry per CDR3 protein. The table shows a few hundred thousand distinct CDR3 sequences, with 20% occurring only once.

V is TRBV18 and J is TRBJ2-5, with a weak D call TRBD2 (6 bases). The sequencing here drew on peripheral blood mononuclear cells (PBMCs), taken at new diagnosis, from a patient treated with antithyroid drugs. The clonotype comes from a female donor with Graves disease. CDR3: CASSPGGEETQYF. The CDR3 bases are TGTGCCAGCTCACCGGGCGGGGAGGAGACCCAGTACTTC. The variable domain in full, completed from reference TRBV18 and TRBJ2-5, reads NAGVMQNPRHLVRRRGQEARLRCSPMKGHSHVYWYRQLPEEGLKFMVYLQKENIIDESGMPKERFSAEFPKEGPSILRIQQVVRGDSAAYFCASSPGGEETQYFGPGTRLLVL.